This T cell receptor beta chain comes out of a study of blood T cells in healthy people across ages. Study-level findings and limits: TCR beta diversity correlated strongly with naive T cell percentage.

The germline V gene has CDR1 SEHNR and CDR2 FQNEAQ (reference sequence). V lost 2 bases and J lost 0; bases outside the gene matches: 6. CDR3 length: 17 amino acids. Comment on this clonotype: Its target is unknown.

Sample-barcoded 5' priming and a J-beta primer mix drove a second PCR of about 6 to 12 cycles. Every single cDNA molecule received a tag from a template-switch adaptor with 12 random nucleotides. TCRdb re-analysed the 5' RACE reads in MiXCR, keeping a single row per CDR3 protein. Of 1.5 million to 2 million distinct CDR3 sequences listed, approximately 32% were seen once; the top ten hold about 10%. This clonotype was obtained from a woman aged 25 to 45 in good health. Sequenced material: blood. This chain uses TRBV7-9 with TRBJ1-1, with TRBD1 identical over 10 bases. CDR3 sequence reads: CASSLPGTGDLNTEAFF. The CDR3 DNA sequence: TGTGCCAGCAGCTTACCCGGGACAGGGGATTTGAACACTGAAGCTTTCTTT.